This T cell receptor beta chain was identified in a study of blood T cells in healthy people across ages. Roughly 9.8 milliliters of peripheral blood were drawn from each donor. Germline assignment: CDR1 SGHTA and CDR2 FQGTGA. V trimming: 8 bases; J trimming: 4 bases; junction bases outside the gene matches: 2. This CDR3 is built from 12 residues. It was with a sample-barcoded 5' primer and a J-beta primer mix that a second PCR of roughly 7 to 12 cycles was run. Per-sample output comprised a minimum of 2.5 million paired-end reads containing CDR3. TCRdb fed the 5' RACE reads into MiXCR, producing one record per CDR3 protein. This sample yields about 800,000 distinct CDR3 sequences, of which about 25% are seen a single time; more than 3% belongs to the top ten. This clonotype was seen a handful of times. These data were likewise used in another study, on T cells of mothers and their children. That publication notes: For each mother, over 9.5 million TCR beta CDR3 reads were obtained, and for each child, some 3.1 million.

V gene TRBV7-3 combines with J gene TRBJ1-1; TRBD1 aligns across 9 bases. The TCR comes from a boy aged 5 to 17 in good health. Sequenced: blood. The CDR3: CASDRGSTEAFF. The CDR3, as DNA: TGTGCCAGCGACAGGGGGTCCACTGAAGCTTTCTTT.